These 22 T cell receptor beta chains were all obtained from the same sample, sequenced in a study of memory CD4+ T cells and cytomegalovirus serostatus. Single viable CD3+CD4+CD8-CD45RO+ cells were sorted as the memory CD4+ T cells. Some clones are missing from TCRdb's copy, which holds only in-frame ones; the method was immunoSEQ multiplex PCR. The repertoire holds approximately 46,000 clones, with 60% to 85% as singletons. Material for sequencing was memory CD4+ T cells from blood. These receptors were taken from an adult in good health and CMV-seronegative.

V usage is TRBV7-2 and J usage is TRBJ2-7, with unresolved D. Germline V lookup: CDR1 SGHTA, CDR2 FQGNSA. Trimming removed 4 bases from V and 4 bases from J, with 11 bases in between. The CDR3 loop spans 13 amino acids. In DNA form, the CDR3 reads TGTGCCAGCAGCTCTAGGGATCGGTACGAGCAGTACTTC. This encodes CASSSRDRYEQYF.

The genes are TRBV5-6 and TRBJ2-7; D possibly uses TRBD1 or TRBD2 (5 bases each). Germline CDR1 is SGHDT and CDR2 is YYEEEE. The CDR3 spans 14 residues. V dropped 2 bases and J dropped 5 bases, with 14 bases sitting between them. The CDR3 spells CASSFLGVGDEQYF. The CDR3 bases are TGTGCCAGCAGCTTCTTAGGGGTCGGGGACGAGCAGTACTTC.

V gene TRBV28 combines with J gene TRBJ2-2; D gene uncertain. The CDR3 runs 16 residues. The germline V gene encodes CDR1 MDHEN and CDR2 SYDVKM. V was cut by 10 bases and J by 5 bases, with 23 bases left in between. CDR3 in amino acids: CATRVITSLRTGELFF. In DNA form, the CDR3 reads TGTGCCACCCGGGTAATAACGAGCCTGAGAACCGGGGAGCTGTTTTTT.

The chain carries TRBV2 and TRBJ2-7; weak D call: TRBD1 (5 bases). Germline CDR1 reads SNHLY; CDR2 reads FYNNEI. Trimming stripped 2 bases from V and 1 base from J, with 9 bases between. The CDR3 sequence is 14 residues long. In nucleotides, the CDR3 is TGTGCCAGCAGTGAACAGGGTCAATCCTACGAGCAGTACTTC. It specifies CASSEQGQSYEQYF.

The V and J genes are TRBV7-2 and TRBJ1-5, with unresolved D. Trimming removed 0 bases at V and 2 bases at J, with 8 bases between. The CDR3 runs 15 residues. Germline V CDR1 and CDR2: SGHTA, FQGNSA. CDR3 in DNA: TGTGCCAGCAGCTTAGCGGCCGGAGGCAATCAGCCCCAGCATTTT. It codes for CASSLAAGGNQPQHF.

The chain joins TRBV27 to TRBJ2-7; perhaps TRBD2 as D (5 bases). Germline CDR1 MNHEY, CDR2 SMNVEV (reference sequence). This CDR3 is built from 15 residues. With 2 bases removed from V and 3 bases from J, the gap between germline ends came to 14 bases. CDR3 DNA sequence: TGTGCCAGCAGTTTAAAACGGAGGAACAGCTACGAGCAGTACTTC. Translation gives CASSLKRRNSYEQYF.

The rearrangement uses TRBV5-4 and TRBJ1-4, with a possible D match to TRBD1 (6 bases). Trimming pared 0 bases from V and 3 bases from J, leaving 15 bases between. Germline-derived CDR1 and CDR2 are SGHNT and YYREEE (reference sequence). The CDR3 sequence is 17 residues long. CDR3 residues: CASSLVGRGEANEKLFF. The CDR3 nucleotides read TGTGCCAGCAGCTTGGTGGGCAGGGGAGAGGCTAATGAAAAACTGTTTTTT.

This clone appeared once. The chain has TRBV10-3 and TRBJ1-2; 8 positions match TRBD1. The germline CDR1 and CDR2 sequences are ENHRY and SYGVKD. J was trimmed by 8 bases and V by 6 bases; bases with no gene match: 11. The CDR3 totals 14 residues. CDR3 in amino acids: CAIRWEQGARGYTF. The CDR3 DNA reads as TGTGCCATCAGATGGGAGCAGGGGGCCCGGGGCTACACCTTC.

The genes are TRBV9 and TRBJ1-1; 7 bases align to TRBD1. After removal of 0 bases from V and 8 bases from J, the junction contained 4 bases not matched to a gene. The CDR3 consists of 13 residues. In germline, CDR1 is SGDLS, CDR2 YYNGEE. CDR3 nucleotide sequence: TGTGCCAGCAGCGTAGCTTTGACAGGGGAAGCTTTCTTT. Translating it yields CASSVALTGEAFF.

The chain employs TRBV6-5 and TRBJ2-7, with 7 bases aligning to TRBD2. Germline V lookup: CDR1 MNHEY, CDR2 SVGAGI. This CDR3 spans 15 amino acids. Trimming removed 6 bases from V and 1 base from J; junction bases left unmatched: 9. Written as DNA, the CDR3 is TGTGCCAGCAGCCAAGTAGGTAGCGGGTCCTACGAGCAGTACTTC. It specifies CASSQVGSGSYEQYF.

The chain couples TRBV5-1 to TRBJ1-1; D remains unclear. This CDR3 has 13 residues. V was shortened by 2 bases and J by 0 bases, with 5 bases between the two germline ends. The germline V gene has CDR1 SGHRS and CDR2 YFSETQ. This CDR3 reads CASSFRLNTEAFF. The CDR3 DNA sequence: TGCGCCAGCAGCTTCAGGCTGAACACTGAAGCTTTCTTT.

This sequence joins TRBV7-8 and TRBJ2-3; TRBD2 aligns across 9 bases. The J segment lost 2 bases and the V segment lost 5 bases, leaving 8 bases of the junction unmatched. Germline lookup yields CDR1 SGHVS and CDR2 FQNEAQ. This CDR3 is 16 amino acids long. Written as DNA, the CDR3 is TGTGCCAGCAGCCCTGACGCGGGGGGGTACACAGATACGCAGTATTTT. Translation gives CASSPDAGGYTDTQYF. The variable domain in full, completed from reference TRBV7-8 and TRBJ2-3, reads GAGVSQSPRYKVAKRGQDVALRCDPISGHVSLFWYQQALGQGPEFLTYFQNEAQLDKSGLPSDRFFAERPEGSVSTLKIQRTQQEDSAVYLCASSPDAGGYTDTQYFGPGTRLTVL.

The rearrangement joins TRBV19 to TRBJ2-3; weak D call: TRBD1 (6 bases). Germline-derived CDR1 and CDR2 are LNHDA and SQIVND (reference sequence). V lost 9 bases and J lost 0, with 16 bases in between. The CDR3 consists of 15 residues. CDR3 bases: TGTGCCAGCCGGCTTAGAGGACAGAGCACAGATACGCAGTATTTT. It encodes CASRLRGQSTDTQYF.

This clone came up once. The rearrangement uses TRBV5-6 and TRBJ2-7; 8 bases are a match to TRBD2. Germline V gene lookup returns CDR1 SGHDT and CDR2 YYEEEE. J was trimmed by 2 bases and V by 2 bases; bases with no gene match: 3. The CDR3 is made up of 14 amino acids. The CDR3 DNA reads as TGTGCCAGCAGCTTCCCGGGACTAGCCTACGAGCAGTACTTC. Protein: CASSFPGLAYEQYF.

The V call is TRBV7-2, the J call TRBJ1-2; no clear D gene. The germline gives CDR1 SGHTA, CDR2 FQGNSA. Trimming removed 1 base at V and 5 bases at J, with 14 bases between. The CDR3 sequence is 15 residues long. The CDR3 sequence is CASSLVEGFGYGYTF. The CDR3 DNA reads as TGTGCCAGCAGCTTAGTCGAGGGTTTTGGGTATGGCTACACCTTC.

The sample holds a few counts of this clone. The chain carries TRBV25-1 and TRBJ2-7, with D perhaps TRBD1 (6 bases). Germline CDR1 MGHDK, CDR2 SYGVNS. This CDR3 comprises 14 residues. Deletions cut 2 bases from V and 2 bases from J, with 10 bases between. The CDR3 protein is CASSEPGETYEQYF. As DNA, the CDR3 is TGTGCCAGCAGTGAACCAGGGGAAACCTACGAGCAGTACTTC.

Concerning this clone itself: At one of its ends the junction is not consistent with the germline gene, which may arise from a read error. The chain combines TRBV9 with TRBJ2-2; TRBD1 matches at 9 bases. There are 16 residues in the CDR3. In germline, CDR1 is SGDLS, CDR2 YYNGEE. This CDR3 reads CASSLGQGPSTGELFF. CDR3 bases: TGTGCCAGCAGCCTGGGACAGGGCCCCTCCACCGGAGAGCTGTTTTTT.

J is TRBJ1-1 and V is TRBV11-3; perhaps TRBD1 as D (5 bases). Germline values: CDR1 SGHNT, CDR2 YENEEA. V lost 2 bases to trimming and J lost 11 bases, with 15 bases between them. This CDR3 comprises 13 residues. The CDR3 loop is CASSLTAGAGAFF. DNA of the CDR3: TGTGCCAGCAGCTTAACCGCCGGGGCTGGGGCTTTCTTT.

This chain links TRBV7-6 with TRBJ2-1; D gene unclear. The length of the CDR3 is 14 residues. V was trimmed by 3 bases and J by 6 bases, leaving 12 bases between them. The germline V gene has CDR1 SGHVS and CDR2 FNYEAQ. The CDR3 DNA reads TGTGCCAGCAGCTTGGAAGGATCTGGCAATGAGCAGTTCTTC. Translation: CASSLEGSGNEQFF.

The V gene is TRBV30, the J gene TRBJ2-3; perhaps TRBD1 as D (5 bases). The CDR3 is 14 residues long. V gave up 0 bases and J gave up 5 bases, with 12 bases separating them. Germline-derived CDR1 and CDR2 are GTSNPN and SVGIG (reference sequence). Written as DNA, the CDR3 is TGTGCCTGGAGTGTGGGGCCTGGGGTAGATACGCAGTATTTT. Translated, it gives CAWSVGPGVDTQYF.

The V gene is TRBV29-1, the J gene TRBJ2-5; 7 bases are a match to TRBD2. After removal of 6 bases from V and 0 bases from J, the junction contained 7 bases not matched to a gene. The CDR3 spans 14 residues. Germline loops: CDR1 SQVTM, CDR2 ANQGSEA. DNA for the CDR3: TGCAGCGTAAGACTAGCAAGGTACCAAGAGACCCAGTACTTC. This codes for CSVRLARYQETQYF.

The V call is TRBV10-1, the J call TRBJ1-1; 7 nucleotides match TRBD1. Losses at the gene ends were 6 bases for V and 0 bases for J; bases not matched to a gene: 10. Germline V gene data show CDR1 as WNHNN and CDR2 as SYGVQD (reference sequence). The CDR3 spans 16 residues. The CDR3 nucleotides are TGCGCCAGCAGCGACAGGGTAGTAACCATGAACACTGAAGCTTTCTTT. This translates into CASSDRVVTMNTEAFF.